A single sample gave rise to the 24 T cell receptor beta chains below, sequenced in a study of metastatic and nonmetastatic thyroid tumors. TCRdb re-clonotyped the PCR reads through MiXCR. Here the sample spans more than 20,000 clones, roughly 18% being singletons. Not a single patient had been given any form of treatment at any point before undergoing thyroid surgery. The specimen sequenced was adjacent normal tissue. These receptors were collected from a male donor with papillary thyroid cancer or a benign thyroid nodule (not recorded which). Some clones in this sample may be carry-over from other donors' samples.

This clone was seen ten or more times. The DNA of the CDR3 is TGTGCCAGCAGCCCCCGGGACAGGGGTAATGAAAAACTGTTTTTT. This gives the protein CASSPRDRGNEKLFF. This chain connects TRBV7-2 to TRBJ1-4; TRBD1 agrees at 10 bases. J was trimmed by 4 bases and V by 5 bases; bases with no gene match: 4. This CDR3 is built from 15 residues. Germline V gene sequence: CDR1 SGHTA, CDR2 FQGNSA.

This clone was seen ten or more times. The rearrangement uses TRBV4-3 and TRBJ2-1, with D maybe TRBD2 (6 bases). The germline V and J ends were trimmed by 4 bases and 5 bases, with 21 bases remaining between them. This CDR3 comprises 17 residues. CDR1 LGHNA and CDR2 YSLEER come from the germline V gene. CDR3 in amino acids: CASSRNRGGTPNNEQFF. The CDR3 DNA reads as TGCGCCAGCAGCCGGAACCGCGGCGGGACCCCCAACAATGAGCAGTTCTTC.

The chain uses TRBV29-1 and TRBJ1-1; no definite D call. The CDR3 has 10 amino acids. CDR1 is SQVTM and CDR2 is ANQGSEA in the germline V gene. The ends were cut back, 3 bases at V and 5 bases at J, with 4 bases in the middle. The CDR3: CSVDGTEAFF. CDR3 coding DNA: TGCAGCGTTGACGGGACTGAAGCTTTCTTT.

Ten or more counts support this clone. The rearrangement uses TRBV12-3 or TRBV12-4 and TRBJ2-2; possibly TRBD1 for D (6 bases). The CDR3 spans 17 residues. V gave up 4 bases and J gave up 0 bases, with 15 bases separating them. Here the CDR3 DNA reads TGTGCCAGCAGTTCCCCTGGACAGTTGACGAACACCGGGGAGCTGTTTTTT. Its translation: CASSSPGQLTNTGELFF.

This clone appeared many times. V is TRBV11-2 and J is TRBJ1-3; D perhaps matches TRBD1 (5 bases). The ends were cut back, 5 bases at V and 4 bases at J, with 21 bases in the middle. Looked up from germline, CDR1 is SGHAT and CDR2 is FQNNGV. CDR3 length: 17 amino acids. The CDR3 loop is CASSRRDGGLTGNTIYF. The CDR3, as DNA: TGTGCCAGCAGCAGGAGGGACGGGGGGTTAACCGGAAACACCATATATTTT.

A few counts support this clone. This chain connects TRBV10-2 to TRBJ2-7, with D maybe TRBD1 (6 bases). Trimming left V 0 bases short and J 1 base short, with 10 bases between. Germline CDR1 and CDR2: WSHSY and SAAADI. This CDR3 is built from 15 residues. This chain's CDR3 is CASSESGHESYEQYV. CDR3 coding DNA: TGCGCCAGCAGTGAGTCGGGACATGAGTCCTACGAGCAGTACGTC.

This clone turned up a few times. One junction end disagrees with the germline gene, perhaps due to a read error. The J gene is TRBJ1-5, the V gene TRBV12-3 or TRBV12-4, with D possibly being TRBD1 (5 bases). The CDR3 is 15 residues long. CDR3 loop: CASSLRAGNNQPRHF. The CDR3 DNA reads TGTGCCAGCAGTTTAAGGGCAGGGAACAATCAGCCCCGGCATTTT.

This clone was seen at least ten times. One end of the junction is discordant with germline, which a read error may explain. CDR3 DNA sequence: TGTGCCAGTAGTGTAGAGGACAGGGGGCCTCAGCCCCAGCATTTT. Its protein is CASSVEDRGPQPQHF. This rearrangement joins TRBV19 to TRBJ1-5, with TRBD1 identical over 11 bases. This CDR3 has 15 residues. In germline, CDR1 is LNHDA, CDR2 SQIVND (reference sequence).

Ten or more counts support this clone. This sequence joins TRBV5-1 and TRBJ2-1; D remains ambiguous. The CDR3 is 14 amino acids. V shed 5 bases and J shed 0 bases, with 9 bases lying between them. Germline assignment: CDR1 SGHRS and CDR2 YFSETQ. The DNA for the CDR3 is TGCGCCAGCAGAGTAGTGAGCTCCTACAATGAGCAGTTCTTC. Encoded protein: CASRVVSSYNEQFF. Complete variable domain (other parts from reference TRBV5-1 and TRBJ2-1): KAGVTQTPRYLIKTRGQQVTLSCSPISGHRSVSWYQQTPGQGLQFLFEYFSETQRNKGNFPGRFSGRQFSNSRSEMNVSTLELGDSALYLCASRVVSSYNEQFFGPGTRLTVL.

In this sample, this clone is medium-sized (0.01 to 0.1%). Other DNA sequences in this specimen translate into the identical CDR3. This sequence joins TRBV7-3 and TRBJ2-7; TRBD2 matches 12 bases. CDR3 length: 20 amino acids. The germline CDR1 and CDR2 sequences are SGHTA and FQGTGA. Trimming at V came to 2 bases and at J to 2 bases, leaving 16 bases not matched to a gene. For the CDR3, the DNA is TGTGCCAGCAGCTTACTTAACGGACTAGCGGGAAGGCCCTTAACCTACGAGCAGTACGTC. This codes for CASSLLNGLAGRPLTYEQYV.

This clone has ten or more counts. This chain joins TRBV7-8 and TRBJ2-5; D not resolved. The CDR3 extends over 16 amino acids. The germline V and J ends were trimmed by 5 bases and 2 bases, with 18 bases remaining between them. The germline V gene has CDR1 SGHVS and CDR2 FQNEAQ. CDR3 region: CASSPTRVATQETQYF. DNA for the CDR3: TGTGCCAGCAGCCCTACGCGAGTGGCGACTCAAGAGACCCAGTACTTC.

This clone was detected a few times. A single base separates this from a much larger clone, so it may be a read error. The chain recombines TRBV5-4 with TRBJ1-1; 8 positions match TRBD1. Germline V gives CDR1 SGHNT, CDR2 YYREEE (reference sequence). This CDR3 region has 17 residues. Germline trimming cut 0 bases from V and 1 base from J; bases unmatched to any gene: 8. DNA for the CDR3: TGTGCCAGCAGCTTGGCGGGCAGGGGGCCAAGGAACACTGAAGCTTTCTTT. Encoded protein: CASSLAGRGPRNTEAFF.

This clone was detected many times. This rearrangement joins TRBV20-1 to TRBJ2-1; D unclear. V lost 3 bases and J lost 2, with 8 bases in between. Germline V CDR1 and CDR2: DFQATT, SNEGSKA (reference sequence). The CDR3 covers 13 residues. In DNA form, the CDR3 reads TGCAGTGCTAGGCGTCCAACCTACAATGAGCAGTTCTTC. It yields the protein CSARRPTYNEQFF.

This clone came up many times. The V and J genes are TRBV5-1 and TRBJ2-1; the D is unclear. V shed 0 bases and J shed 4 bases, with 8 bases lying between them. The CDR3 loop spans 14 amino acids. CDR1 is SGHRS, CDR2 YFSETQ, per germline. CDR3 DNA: TGCGCCAGCAGCTTGGATGGCAGGTACAATGAGCAGTTCTTC. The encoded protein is CASSLDGRYNEQFF.

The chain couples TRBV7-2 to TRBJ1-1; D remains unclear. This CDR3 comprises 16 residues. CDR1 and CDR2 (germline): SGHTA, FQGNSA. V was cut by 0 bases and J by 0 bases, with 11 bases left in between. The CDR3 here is CASSLASGTLNTEAFF. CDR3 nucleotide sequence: TGTGCCAGCAGCTTAGCCAGTGGCACTTTGAACACTGAAGCTTTCTTT.

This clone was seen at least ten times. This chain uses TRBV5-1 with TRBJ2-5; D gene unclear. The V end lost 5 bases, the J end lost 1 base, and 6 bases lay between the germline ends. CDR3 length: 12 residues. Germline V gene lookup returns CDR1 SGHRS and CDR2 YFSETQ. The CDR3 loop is CASSSAQETQYF. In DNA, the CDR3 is TGCGCCAGCAGTTCGGCCCAAGAGACCCAGTACTTC.

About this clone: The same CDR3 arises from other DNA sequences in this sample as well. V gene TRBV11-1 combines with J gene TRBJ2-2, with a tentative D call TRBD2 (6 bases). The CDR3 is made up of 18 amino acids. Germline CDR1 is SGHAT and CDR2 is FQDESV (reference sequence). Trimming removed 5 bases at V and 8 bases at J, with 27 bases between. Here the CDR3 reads CASSAPRDFAVPTGELFF. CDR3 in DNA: TGTGCCAGCAGCGCGCCTCGGGACTTTGCTGTTCCGACAGGGGAGCTGTTTTTT.

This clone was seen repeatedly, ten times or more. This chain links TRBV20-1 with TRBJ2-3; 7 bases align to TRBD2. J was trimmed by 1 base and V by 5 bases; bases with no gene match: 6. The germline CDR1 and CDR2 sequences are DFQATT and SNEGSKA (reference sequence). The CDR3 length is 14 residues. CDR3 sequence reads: CSAGLGGGTDTQYF. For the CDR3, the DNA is TGCAGTGCTGGACTAGGAGGCGGCACAGATACGCAGTATTTT.

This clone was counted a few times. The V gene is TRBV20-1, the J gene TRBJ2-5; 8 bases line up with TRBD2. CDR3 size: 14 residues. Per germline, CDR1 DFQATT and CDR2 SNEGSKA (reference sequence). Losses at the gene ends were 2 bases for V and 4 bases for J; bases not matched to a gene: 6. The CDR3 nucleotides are TGCAGTGCTAGAACGGGCGGGAGGCCAGAGACCCAGTACTTC. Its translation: CSARTGGRPETQYF.

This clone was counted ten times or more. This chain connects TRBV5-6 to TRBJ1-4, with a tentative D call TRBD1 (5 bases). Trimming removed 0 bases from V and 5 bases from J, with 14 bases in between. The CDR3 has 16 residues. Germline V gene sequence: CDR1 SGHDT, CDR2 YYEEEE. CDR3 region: CASSLAGGERNEKLFF. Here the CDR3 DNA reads TGTGCCAGCAGCTTGGCCGGGGGGGAGAGGAATGAAAAACTGTTTTTT. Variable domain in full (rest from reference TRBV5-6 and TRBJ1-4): DAGVTQSPTHLIKTRGQQVTLRCSPKSGHDTVSWYQQALGQGPQFIFQYYEEEERQRGNFPDRFSGHQFPNYSSELNVNALLLGDSALYLCASSLAGGERNEKLFFGSGTQLSVL.

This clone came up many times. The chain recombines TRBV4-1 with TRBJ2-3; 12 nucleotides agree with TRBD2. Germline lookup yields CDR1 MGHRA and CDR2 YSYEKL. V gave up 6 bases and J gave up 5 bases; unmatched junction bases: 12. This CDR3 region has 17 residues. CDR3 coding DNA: TGCGCCAGCAGGGAGAGCCTAGCGGGGGGGCATAGAGATACGCAGTATTTT. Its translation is CASRESLAGGHRDTQYF.

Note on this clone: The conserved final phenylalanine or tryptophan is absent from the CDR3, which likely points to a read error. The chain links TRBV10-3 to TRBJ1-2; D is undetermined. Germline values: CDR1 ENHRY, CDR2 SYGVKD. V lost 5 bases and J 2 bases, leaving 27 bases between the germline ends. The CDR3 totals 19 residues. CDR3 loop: CAISNPIPNYRRQNYGYTL. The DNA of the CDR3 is TGTGCCATCAGTAATCCGATACCGAATTACAGACGCCAAAACTATGGCTACACCCTC.

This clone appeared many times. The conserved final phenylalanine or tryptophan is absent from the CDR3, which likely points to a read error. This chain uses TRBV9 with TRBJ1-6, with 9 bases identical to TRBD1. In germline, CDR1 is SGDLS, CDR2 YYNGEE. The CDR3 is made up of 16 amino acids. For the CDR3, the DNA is TGTGCCAGCAGCGTAACGGGACAGGGTGGGAATTCGCCCCTCCACTCT. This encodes CASSVTGQGGNSPLHS.

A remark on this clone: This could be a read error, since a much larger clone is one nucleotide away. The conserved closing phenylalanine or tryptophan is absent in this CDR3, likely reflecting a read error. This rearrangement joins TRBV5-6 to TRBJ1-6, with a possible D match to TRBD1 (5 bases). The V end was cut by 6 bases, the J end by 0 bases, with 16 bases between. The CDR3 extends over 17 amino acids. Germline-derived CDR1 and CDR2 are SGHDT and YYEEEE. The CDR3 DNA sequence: TGTGCCAGCATCACCGTGGGGGAGAGCTCCTATAATTCACCCCTCCACCTT. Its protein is CASITVGESSYNSPLHL.